Below, 22 T cell receptor beta chains from the same sample are listed, as sequenced in a study of blood T cell repertoires in COVID-19. Profiled with immunoSEQ multiplex PCR; TCRdb holds only in-frame clones, not every one. In the table there are about 350,000 clones, 88% of which are singletons. The sample was PBMCs or T cells enriched from blood (not recorded which). The receptors stem from a woman aged 25 to 39 who had been exposed to COVID-19.

V is TRBV11-1 and J is TRBJ2-5, with 8 bases that match TRBD1. Germline CDR1 reads SGHAT; CDR2 reads FQDESV (reference sequence). Losses at the gene ends were 3 bases for V and 5 bases for J; bases not matched to a gene: 5. This CDR3 region has 14 residues. The CDR3 DNA sequence: TGTGCCAGCAGCTTCAGACAGGGGCAGGAGACCCAGTACTTC. Amino acids: CASSFRQGQETQYF.

The CDR3 loop is CASSPRTGNNRMNTEAFF. CDR3 nucleotide sequence: TGTGCCAGCAGCCCTAGGACAGGGAATAATCGAATGAACACTGAAGCTTTCTTT. This chain uses TRBV5-4 with TRBJ1-1; 8 nucleotides match TRBD1. The V gene's germline CDR1 is SGHNT and CDR2 YYREEE (reference sequence). V was clipped by 4 bases and J by 0 bases; unmatched bases: 14. CDR3 length equals 18 residues.

The chain joins TRBV7-6 to TRBJ2-7; perhaps TRBD1 as D (5 bases). This CDR3 has 16 amino acids. The V end lost 4 bases, the J end lost 0 bases, and 16 bases lay between the germline ends. The V gene's germline CDR1 is SGHVS and CDR2 FNYEAQ. CDR3 in DNA: TGTGCCAGCAGCTCCCTGACAGAATCTAGCTCCTACGAGCAGTACTTC. Its protein product is CASSSLTESSSYEQYF. Full variable domain (rest looked up from reference TRBV7-6 and TRBJ2-7): GAGVSQSPRYKVTKRGQDVALRCDPISGHVSLYWYRQALGQGPEFLTYFNYEAQQDKSGLPNDRFSAERPEGSISTLTIQRTEQRDSAMYRCASSSLTESSSYEQYFGPGTRLTVT.

This chain connects TRBV28 to TRBJ2-5, with unresolved D. Germline V gene sequence: CDR1 MDHEN, CDR2 SYDVKM. The germline V and J ends were trimmed by 2 bases and 8 bases, with 9 bases remaining between them. The CDR3 totals 12 residues. CDR3 residues: CASSLRSRTQYF. CDR3 bases: TGTGCCAGCAGTTTACGGAGCCGAACCCAGTACTTC.

The chain carries TRBV5-1 and TRBJ2-7; D perhaps matches TRBD1 (5 bases). Trimming cost V 1 base and J 2 bases, with 10 bases left between them. The germline CDR1 and CDR2 sequences are SGHRS and YFSETQ. CDR3 length equals 14 residues. Here the CDR3 DNA reads TGCGCCAGCAGCTTGCCAGGGAAAACCTACGAGCAGTACTTC. Translated, it gives CASSLPGKTYEQYF.

The chain uses TRBV11-1 and TRBJ2-1; D remains unclear. CDR1 and CDR2 (germline): SGHAT, FQDESV (reference sequence). V lost 5 bases and J lost 4, with 15 bases in between. The CDR3 sequence is 15 residues long. The DNA of the CDR3 is TGTGCCAGCAGCCTACGCGCGGTTACGTACAATGAGCAGTTCTTC. It codes for CASSLRAVTYNEQFF.

The chain combines TRBV28 with TRBJ2-7; 9 bases match TRBD2. This CDR3 comprises 15 residues. With 5 bases clipped from V and 1 base from J, the junction kept 6 bases outside the gene matches. The germline CDR1 and CDR2 sequences are MDHEN and SYDVKM. CDR3 sequence: CASSPASGKSYEQYF. CDR3 nucleotide sequence: TGTGCCAGCAGTCCTGCTAGCGGGAAATCCTACGAGCAGTACTTC.

The CDR3 DNA is TGTGCCAGACCTAGCGATGAGCAGTTCTTC. This gives the protein CARPSDEQFF. The rearrangement joins TRBV6-5 to TRBJ2-1; perhaps TRBD2 as D (6 bases). Germline CDR1 MNHEY, CDR2 SVGAGI. The CDR3 is 10 amino acids. Trimming took off 9 bases at V and 8 bases at J, with 8 bases between the two ends.

The V gene is TRBV3-1 (or the pseudogene TRBV3-2), the J gene TRBJ2-3, with 7 bases matching TRBD2. Trimming at V came to 1 base and at J to 4 bases, leaving 8 bases not matched to a gene. In germline, CDR1 is LGHDT, CDR2 YNNKEL (reference sequence). The CDR3 sequence is 16 residues long. The CDR3 DNA reads TGTGCCAGCAGCCAAGGCGGGAGAGGACGAGCAGATACGCAGTATTTT. Its translation is CASSQGGRGRADTQYF.

V usage is TRBV7-5 and J usage is TRBJ2-2; the listed D gene, TRBD2, was not tested against the DNA. TRBV7-5 is a pseudogene locus. The CDR3 length is 18 residues. CDR3 amino acids: CARRKPGLAGGIAGELFF. CDR3 coding DNA: TGTGCCAGAAGAAAACCCGGACTAGCGGGAGGAATCGCCGGGGAGCTGTTTTTT.

The genes are TRBV28 and TRBJ1-1; TRBD1 matches 8 bases. The CDR3 runs to 13 residues. The V segment lost 10 bases and the J segment 11 bases; nucleotides outside the gene matches: 15. Germline CDR1 and CDR2: MDHEN and SYDVKM. The CDR3 DNA follows: TGTGCCACTAATCGACAGGGGAAAGAATGGGCTTTCTTT. Amino acids: CATNRQGKEWAFF.

J is TRBJ2-6 and V is TRBV19, with 8 nucleotides matching TRBD1. The CDR3 spans 17 residues. The V gene end was trimmed by 7 bases and the J gene end by 2 bases; junction bases not matched to a gene: 10. The germline CDR1 and CDR2 sequences are LNHDA and SQIVND (reference sequence). The CDR3 DNA sequence: TGTGCCAGTAAGACACAACAGGGGGGCCCTGGGGCCAACGTCCTGACTTTC. It is translated as CASKTQQGGPGANVLTF. The full variable domain, its missing parts supplied by reference TRBV19 and TRBJ2-6, is DGGITQSPKYLFRKEGQNVTLSCEQNLNHDAMYWYRQDPGQGLRLIYYSQIVNDFQKGDIAEGYSVSREKKESFPLTVTSAQKNPTAFYLCASKTQQGGPGANVLTFGAGSRLTVL.

With regard to this clone: The germline gene is not matched at one end of the junction; a read error may be the cause. V gene TRBV6-5 combines with J gene TRBJ2-7, with 8 positions matching TRBD1. Germline CDR1 MNHEY, CDR2 SVGAGI. The CDR3 has 14 residues. The CDR3 is CASSYSPDREWGNF. CDR3 in DNA: TGTGCCAGCAGTTACTCCCCGGACAGGGAATGGGGCAACTTC.

This chain joins TRBV7-7 and TRBJ2-3, with D maybe TRBD2 (6 bases). Trimming cost V 5 bases and J 5 bases, with 17 bases left between them. From germline, CDR1 is SSHAT and CDR2 FNYEAQ (reference sequence). This CDR3 contains 15 residues. The CDR3 DNA reads as TGTGCCAGCAGCCCTAGGCGGGGACCGGGAGATACGCAGTATTTT. Its translation is CASSPRRGPGDTQYF.

The rearrangement uses TRBV7-9 and TRBJ2-7; the D gene is possibly TRBD1 (6 bases). The germline V and J ends were trimmed by 4 bases and 5 bases, with 15 bases remaining between them. This CDR3 spans 14 amino acids. Germline V gene sequence: CDR1 SEHNR, CDR2 FQNEAQ (reference sequence). CDR3 bases: TGTGCCAGCAGCTCGGACAGTAAAGGGGACGAGCAGTACTTC. This encodes CASSSDSKGDEQYF.

This chain links TRBV3-1 (or the pseudogene TRBV3-2) with TRBJ2-1; 7 positions agree with TRBD1. CDR1 and CDR2 from the germline V gene are LGHDT and YNNKEL (reference sequence). The CDR3 consists of 13 residues. J gave up 9 bases and V 10 bases, and 12 bases lay outside the gene matches. The CDR3, as DNA: TGTGCCACCACAGGGGTTCAGCGCGGTGAGCAGTTCTTC. Translation: CATTGVQRGEQFF.

The chain has TRBV30 and TRBJ1-1, with TRBD1 matching over 7 bases. Germline CDR1 is GTSNPN and CDR2 is SVGIG (reference sequence). V gave up 1 base and J gave up 1 base; unmatched junction bases: 0. This CDR3 contains 13 residues. The CDR3 DNA sequence: TGTGCCTGGAGTGGACAGGGGAACACTGAAGCTTTCTTT. Residues: CAWSGQGNTEAFF.

As to this clone: The same CDR3 can be traced to other DNA sequences in this sample. J is TRBJ2-7 and V is TRBV18; D remains ambiguous. The CDR3 length is 12 residues. Looked up from germline, CDR1 is KGHSH and CDR2 is LQKENI. V was trimmed by 3 bases and J by 3 bases, leaving 6 bases between them. The CDR3 region has the DNA TGTGCCAGCTCACCGAGCGACTACGAGCAGTACTTC. Residues: CASSPSDYEQYF.

As for this clone: The same CDR3 arises from other DNA sequences in this sample as well. The chain links TRBV5-1 to TRBJ2-1, with 12 bases that match TRBD2. The junction had 6 bases not matched to a gene; V was cut back by 0 bases and J by 2 bases. The CDR3 sequence is 18 residues long. Looked up from germline, CDR1 is SGHRS and CDR2 is YFSETQ. CDR3 coding DNA: TGCGCCAGCAGCTTGGGTCTAGCGGGAGGGCCCACCTACAATGAGCAGTTCTTC. Protein sequence: CASSLGLAGGPTYNEQFF.

The chain uses TRBV12-3 or TRBV12-4 and TRBJ2-1; 7 nucleotides align to TRBD1. Trimming took 5 bases from V and 10 from J; bases not matched to a gene: 8. The CDR3 covers 13 residues. CDR3 residues: CASSRRTGIEQFF. The CDR3 coding sequence is TGTGCCAGCAGTCGACGGACAGGCATAGAGCAGTTCTTC.

The chain carries TRBV12-3 or TRBV12-4 and TRBJ2-3; a weak D match, TRBD2 (6 bases). The CDR3 length is 13 residues. V was shortened by 8 bases and J by 1 base, with 10 bases between the two germline ends. The CDR3 DNA is TGTGCCAGCGGCTGGGGGGGCACAGATACGCAGTATTTT. Translated, it gives CASGWGGTDTQYF.

The chain recombines TRBV5-6 with TRBJ1-4; 7 nucleotides align to TRBD1. The CDR3 length is 15 residues. CDR1 and CDR2 (germline): SGHDT, YYEEEE. J lost 4 bases, V lost 0 bases, and 3 bases had no gene match. As DNA, the CDR3 is TGTGCCAGCAGCTTGGGACAGGGATATAATGAAAAACTGTTTTTT. Its protein is CASSLGQGYNEKLFF.